This T cell receptor (beta chain) was sequenced during a study of cytomegalovirus exposure and HLA in healthy donors. The study ran its PCR with 60 Vbeta and 13 Jbeta primers. Profiling relied on immunoSEQ multiplex PCR, and the TCRdb table lists in-frame clones only, not all of them. This sample carries approximately 100,000 clones, with more than 0.5% going to the ten biggest clones. The specimen was PBMCs. The TCR originated in a man in his fifties or sixties in good health and CMV-seronegative.

CDR3 in amino acids: CASSLRAGEGSYEQYF. CDR3 DNA sequence: TGTGCCAGCAGCTTGAGGGCGGGAGAGGGCTCCTACGAGCAGTACTTC. The rearrangement joins TRBV5-4 to TRBJ2-7, with TRBD2 matching 7 bases. CDR3 length: 16 amino acids. Per the germline V gene, CDR1 is SGHNT and CDR2 is YYREEE (reference sequence). V shed 1 base, J shed 0 bases, and the junction held 7 bases outside the gene matches. Variable domain in full (rest from reference TRBV5-4 and TRBJ2-7): ETGVTQSPTHLIKTRGQQVTLRCSSQSGHNTVSWYQQALGQGPQFIFQYYREEENGRGNFPPRFSGLQFPNYSSELNVNALELDDSALYLCASSLRAGEGSYEQYFGPGTRLTVT.